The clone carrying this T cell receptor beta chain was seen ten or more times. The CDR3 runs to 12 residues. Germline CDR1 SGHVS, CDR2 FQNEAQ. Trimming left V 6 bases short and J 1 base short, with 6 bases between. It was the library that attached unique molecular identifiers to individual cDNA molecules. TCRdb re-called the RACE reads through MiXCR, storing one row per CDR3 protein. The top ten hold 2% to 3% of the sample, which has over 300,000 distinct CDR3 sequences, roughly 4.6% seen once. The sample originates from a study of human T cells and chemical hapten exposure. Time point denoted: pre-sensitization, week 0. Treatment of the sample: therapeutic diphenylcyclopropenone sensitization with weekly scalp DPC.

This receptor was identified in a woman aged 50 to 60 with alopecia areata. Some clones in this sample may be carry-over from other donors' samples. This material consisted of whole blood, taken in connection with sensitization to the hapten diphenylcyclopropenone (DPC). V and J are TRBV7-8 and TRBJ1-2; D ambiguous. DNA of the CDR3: TGTGCCAGCAGTTCGGTTAACTATGGCTACACCTTC. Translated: CASSSVNYGYTF.